This T cell receptor (beta chain) was sequenced during a study of CD8 T cells in ankylosing spondylitis. Whole-study results and caveats: Researchers reportedly found disease-linked clones significantly enriched in matched ankylosing spondylitis synovial fluid.

Scientists made TCR beta libraries using quantitative 5'-RACE with molecular barcodes. TCRdb reprocessed the 5' RACE reads with MiXCR, giving one entry per CDR3 protein. The sample lists approximately 200,000 distinct CDR3 sequences, 13% seen once, with more than 15% in the top ten. Only a few counts were recorded for this clonotype. Its matching antigen is unknown. CDR3 size: 13 residues. V shed 6 bases and J shed 6 bases, with 17 bases lying between them. Germline CDR1 SQVTM, CDR2 ANQGSEA. Sequenced: blood, either unsorted or a sorted T cell fraction (not recorded which). This sequence was found in a male donor with ankylosing spondylitis or in good health (not recorded which). The chain couples TRBV29-1 to TRBJ1-1; D gene uncertain. This CDR3 is CSVDPTTVAEAFF. DNA of the CDR3: TGCAGCGTCGACCCGACGACCGTGGCTGAAGCTTTCTTT.